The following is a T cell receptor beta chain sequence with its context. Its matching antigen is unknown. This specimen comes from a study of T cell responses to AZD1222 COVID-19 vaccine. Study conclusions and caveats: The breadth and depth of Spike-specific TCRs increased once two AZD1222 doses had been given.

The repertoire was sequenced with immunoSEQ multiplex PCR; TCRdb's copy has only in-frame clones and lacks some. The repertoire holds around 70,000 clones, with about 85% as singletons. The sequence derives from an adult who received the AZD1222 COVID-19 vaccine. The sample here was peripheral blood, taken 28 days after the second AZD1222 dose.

Here the CDR3 reads CASSQSDRRRETQYF. The DNA of the CDR3 is TGTGCCAGCAGCCAATCGGACAGGCGGAGAGAGACCCAGTACTTC. The rearrangement uses TRBV11-1 and TRBJ2-5; the match to TRBD1 covers 7 bases. Germline values: CDR1 SGHAT, CDR2 FQDESV (reference sequence). After removal of 5 bases from V and 4 bases from J, the junction contained 10 bases not matched to a gene. CDR3 length equals 15 residues.